This TCR beta chain is from a study of T cell responses to AZD1222 COVID-19 vaccine. Findings and limits, study-wide: Across spike, vaccine-associated CD4 TCRs were found, dominant at 160-218 and 743-854. Unmutated regions of variants are reportedly targeted by nearly half of spike-specific TCRs. Spike-specific TCR breadth rose after two AZD1222 doses, and depth rose as well. The donor cohort was predominantly white British with a female majority, and clonal diversity may have been underestimated.

This CDR3 comprises 15 residues. V was pared by 4 bases and J by 5 bases, with 6 bases of the junction left unmatched. CDR1 and CDR2 from the germline V gene are SGHNT and YYREEE (reference sequence). Generated by immunoSEQ multiplex PCR, the TCRdb table keeps only in-frame clones and is missing some. The table has 88,000 or so clones, about 89% seen once. To note about this clone: Its antigen remains unidentified.

The source is an adult in good health. Sequencing used peripheral blood, obtained on day 0 of AZD1222 vaccination. The V call is TRBV5-4, the J call TRBJ2-1; 10 bases agree with TRBD1. CDR3 DNA sequence: TGTGCCAGCAGCCCTGACAGGGGGCGCGACAATGAGCAGTTCTTC. Protein sequence: CASSPDRGRDNEQFF.